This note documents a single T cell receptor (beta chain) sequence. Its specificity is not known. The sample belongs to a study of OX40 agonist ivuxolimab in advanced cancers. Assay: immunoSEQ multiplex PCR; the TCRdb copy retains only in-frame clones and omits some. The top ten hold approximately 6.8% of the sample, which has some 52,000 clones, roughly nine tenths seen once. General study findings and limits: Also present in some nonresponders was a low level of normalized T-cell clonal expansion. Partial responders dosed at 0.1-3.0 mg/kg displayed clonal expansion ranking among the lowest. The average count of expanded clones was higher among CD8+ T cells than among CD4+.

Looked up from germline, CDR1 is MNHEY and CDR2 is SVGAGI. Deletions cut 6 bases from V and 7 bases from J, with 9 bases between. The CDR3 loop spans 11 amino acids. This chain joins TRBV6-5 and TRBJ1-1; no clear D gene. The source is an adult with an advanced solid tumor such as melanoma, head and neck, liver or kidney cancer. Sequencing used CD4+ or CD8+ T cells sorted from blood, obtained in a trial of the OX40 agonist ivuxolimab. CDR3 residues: CASRHGGEAFF. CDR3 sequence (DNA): TGTGCCAGCAGACACGGTGGTGAAGCTTTCTTT.